This T cell receptor (beta chain) was found in a study of T cell changes during pregnancy in multiple sclerosis. There are 15 residues in the CDR3. Looked up from germline, CDR1 is LNHDA and CDR2 is SQIVND (reference sequence). V lost 4 bases to trimming and J lost 4 bases, with 13 bases between them. Here immunoSEQ multiplex PCR was the method, and the copy in TCRdb shows in-frame clones only, minus some. This repertoire shows some 57,000 clones, about nine tenths found once; its top ten account for 0.6% to 0.9%. This chain joins TRBV19 and TRBJ2-2; possibly TRBD2 for D (6 bases). This sample comprised CD4+ T cells from peripheral blood mononuclear cells, obtained in the first trimester of pregnancy. The receptor comes from a female donor with multiple sclerosis, enrolled in a pregnancy study. The CDR3 sequence: CASSTTGVLTGELFF. CDR3 nucleotides: TGTGCCAGTAGTACGACGGGGGTTCTCACCGGGGAGCTGTTTTTT.